A selection of T cell receptor beta chains follows, all from one sample in a study of human T cells and chemical hapten exposure. TCRdb analysed the RACE reads with MiXCR anew, one entry per CDR3 protein. The sample holds 150,000 to 200,000 distinct CDR3 sequences, 20% to 25% seen once. The sequences come from whole blood, collected in connection with sensitization to the hapten diphenylcyclopropenone (DPC). The receptors here all came from a woman aged 40 to 50 with alopecia areata. Some clones in this sample may be carry-over from other donors' samples. CDR3s include the opening cysteine and the closing phenylalanine or tryptophan.

J: TRBJ2-1; V: TRBV9; CDR3: CASSLLWYNEQFF
J: TRBJ2-7; V: TRBV28; CDR3: CASSFLAGGQGYEQYF
J: TRBJ2-3; V: TRBV6-2/TRBV6-3; CDR3: CASSAPLLAGGQDTQYF
J: TRBJ2-1; V: TRBV20-1; CDR3: CSATLAAAYNEQFF
J: TRBJ2-2; V: TRBV24-1; CDR3: CATSPAEAHGELFF
J: TRBJ2-2; V: TRBV12-3/TRBV12-4; CDR3: CASSLRGAGGTGELFF
J: TRBJ2-7; V: TRBV7-2; CDR3: CASSLAKTYEQYF
J: TRBJ2-7; V: TRBV28; CDR3: CASSLTASYEQYF
J: TRBJ1-1; V: TRBV7-3; CDR3: CASSLGMNTEAFF
J: TRBJ2-7; V: TRBV4-2; CDR3: CASSQGEGGSSYEQYF
J: TRBJ2-5; V: TRBV5-4; CDR3: CASSLAASGVQETQYF
J: TRBJ1-4; V: TRBV7-2; CDR3: CASSLTDRGNEKLFF
J: TRBJ2-7; V: TRBV6-2/TRBV6-3; CDR3: CASSSWGPGEQYF
J: TRBJ2-3; V: TRBV2; CDR3: CAGRTLNGGTDTQYF
J: TRBJ1-4; V: TRBV20-1; CDR3: CSAKGGVGEKLFF
J: TRBJ1-6; V: TRBV29-1; CDR3: CSLAGHNYNSPLHF
J: TRBJ2-7; V: TRBV29-1; CDR3: CSVIGGWDEQYF
J: TRBJ2-7; V: TRBV3-1; CDR3: CASSQVADTYEQYF
J: TRBJ2-2; V: TRBV10-3; CDR3: CATGANTGELFF
J: TRBJ2-1; V: TRBV7-2; CDR3: CASSLWDRGSNEQFF
J: TRBJ1-2; V: TRBV6-2/TRBV6-3; CDR3: CASSLYSSGYTF
J: TRBJ2-7; V: TRBV28; CDR3: CASSLSGTRIYEQYF
J: TRBJ1-1; V: TRBV20-1; CDR3: CSAPPVRGHTEAFF
J: TRBJ2-1; V: TRBV27; CDR3: CASSRSLAPSYNEQFF
J: TRBJ2-7; V: TRBV5-6; CDR3: CASSSTALRSEQYF
J: TRBJ1-2; V: TRBV25-1; CDR3: CATMSGSGGGDYGYTF
J: TRBJ1-5; V: TRBV7-8; CDR3: CASSLVGLTRPQHF
J: TRBJ2-1; V: TRBV9; CDR3: CASSVGTSPYNEQFF
J: TRBJ2-1; V: TRBV20-1; CDR3: CSVRTIVEYNEQFF
J: TRBJ2-7; V: TRBV27; CDR3: CASSLSRHESYEQYF
J: TRBJ2-3; V: TRBV5-1; CDR3: CASSLGLARGSDTQYF
J: TRBJ1-1; V: TRBV29-1; CDR3: CSVEGRRRTEAFF
J: TRBJ1-4; V: TRBV29-1; CDR3: CSVEQALGEKLFF
J: TRBJ2-5; V: TRBV28; CDR3: CASSLRPGTGHQETQYF
J: TRBJ2-1; V: TRBV10-3; CDR3: CAITQGLAASYNEQFF
J: TRBJ2-2; V: TRBV27; CDR3: CASNPPQGGNTGELFF
J: TRBJ1-1; V: TRBV12-3/TRBV12-4; CDR3: CASIPSSGVGEAAFF
J: TRBJ2-2; V: TRBV29-1; CDR3: CSVTLAGELFF
J: TRBJ2-3; V: TRBV7-2; CDR3: CASSFLPGTDTQYF